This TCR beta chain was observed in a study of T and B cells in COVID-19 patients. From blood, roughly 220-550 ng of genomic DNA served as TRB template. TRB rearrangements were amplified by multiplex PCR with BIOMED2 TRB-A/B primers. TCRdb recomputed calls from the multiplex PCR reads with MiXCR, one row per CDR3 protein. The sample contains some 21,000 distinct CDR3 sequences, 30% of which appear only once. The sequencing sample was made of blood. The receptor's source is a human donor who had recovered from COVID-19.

CDR3 region: CASSYSADHNEKLFF. The CDR3 nucleotides read TGTGCCAGCAGCTACTCCGCAGACCATAATGAAAAACTGTTTTTT. This chain connects TRBV7-9 to TRBJ1-4; no definite D call. V gave up 4 bases and J gave up 4 bases, with 13 bases separating them. Germline V lookup: CDR1 SEHNR, CDR2 FQNEAQ (reference sequence). The CDR3 has 15 residues.